This is a list of T cell receptor beta chains from one sample in a study of Ad26.COV2.S vaccination and SARS-CoV-2 variants. The protocol was immunoSEQ multiplex PCR, while the TCRdb copy is restricted to in-frame clones and leaves out a portion. The data contain 300,000 to 400,000 clones, around 90% of them singletons. Specimen: peripheral blood, collected in a trial of Ad26.COV2.S vaccine versus placebo. The receptors were sampled from a person between 18 and 59 years old who received the Ad26.COV2.S COVID-19 vaccine or a placebo. Each CDR3 is given with its conserved first and last residue.

v_call	j_call	cdr3_aa
TRBV5-6	TRBJ2-7	CASSPRGGTPYEQYF
TRBV4-2	TRBJ1-1	CASSQVGADTEAFF
TRBV15	TRBJ1-1	CATSKGSHPNTEAFF
TRBV5-6	TRBJ1-2	CASTMRDRGPNYGYTF
TRBV6-5	TRBJ2-3	CATKPTLSTDTQYF
TRBV29-1	TRBJ2-5	CSVGTRETQYF
TRBV18	TRBJ1-2	CASSPGQLYGYTF
TRBV6-5	TRBJ2-7	CASRGLDEQYF
TRBV5-5	TRBJ2-5	CASSLEGTGPATQYF
TRBV30	TRBJ1-4	CAWSADRVNEKLFF
TRBV5-1	TRBJ2-1	CASSGQGRNHNEQFF
TRBV7-2	TRBJ2-6	CASSQTGVAGANVLTF
TRBV5-6	TRBJ1-3	CASSPGVPGNTIYF
TRBV11-2	TRBJ2-7	CASSLGRGQYEQYF
TRBV7-3	TRBJ1-1	CASSKDDSNTEAFF
TRBV5-6	TRBJ1-1	CASSLRRGTEAFF
TRBV7-2	TRBJ2-7	CASSPRTSGGAWEQYF
TRBV18	TRBJ2-2	CASSPPEGANTGELFF
TRBV10-3	TRBJ1-1	CAISETNLQGATNTEAFF
TRBV27	TRBJ1-5	CASRPGQVGQPQHF
TRBV6-6	TRBJ1-1	CASSPAREVWIWNTEAFF
TRBV7-3	TRBJ2-7	CASSSRQGSYEQYF
TRBV2	TRBJ1-1	CASDPMNTEAFF
TRBV4-1	TRBJ1-2	CASSQSQGRGGYTF
TRBV4-1	TRBJ2-1	CASSRTERQGSYNEQFF
TRBV4-2	TRBJ1-5	CASSPLPQHPNNQPQHF
TRBV5-1	TRBJ1-2	CASSLTGPDYGYTF
TRBV18	TRBJ1-1	CASSPQGGQKNTEAFF
TRBV6-1	TRBJ1-4	CASSEERTGNMRKLFF
TRBV7-6	TRBJ1-1	CASSLEGGTEAFF
TRBV10-3	TRBJ1-1	CAISESVLANTEAFF
TRBV28	TRBJ2-1	CASSPGEGDFF